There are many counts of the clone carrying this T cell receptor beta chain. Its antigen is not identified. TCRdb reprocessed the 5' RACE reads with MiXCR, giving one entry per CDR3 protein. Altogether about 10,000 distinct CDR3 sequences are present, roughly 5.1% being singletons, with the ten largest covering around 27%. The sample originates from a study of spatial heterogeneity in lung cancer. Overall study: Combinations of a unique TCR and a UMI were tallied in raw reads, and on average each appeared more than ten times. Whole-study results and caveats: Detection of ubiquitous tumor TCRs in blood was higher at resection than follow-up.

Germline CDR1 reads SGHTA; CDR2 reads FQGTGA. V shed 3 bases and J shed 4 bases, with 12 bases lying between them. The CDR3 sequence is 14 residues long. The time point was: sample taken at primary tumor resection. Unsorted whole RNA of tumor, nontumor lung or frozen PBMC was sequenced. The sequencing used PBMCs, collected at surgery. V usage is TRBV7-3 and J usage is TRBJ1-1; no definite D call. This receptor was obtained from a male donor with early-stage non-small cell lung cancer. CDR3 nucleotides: TGTGCCAGCAGCTTGTCGTCTTCCAGCACTGAAGCTTTCTTT. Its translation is CASSLSSSSTEAFF.